This T cell receptor (beta chain) was identified during a study of cytomegalovirus exposure and HLA in healthy donors. The PCR was carried out with 60 Vbeta primers and 13 Jbeta primers. Some clones are missing from TCRdb's copy, which holds only in-frame ones; the method was immunoSEQ multiplex PCR. This sample carries a few hundred thousand clones, about 90% of them seen once, and the ten largest clones take approximately 1.5%. As for this clone: The antigen is not known.

Study findings and constraints: HLA alleles were associated with 15,000 to 20,000 TCR beta sequences in a later analysis at 0.05 false discovery rate. Presence/absence analyses assumed roughly uniform sequencing depth across donors, which may not hold. It was likely that a cluster of highly shared sequence variants was a sequencing artifact. Earlier analysis looked at TCR beta V segments, and most were productive about 90% or about 30% of the time.

The germline gives CDR1 SGDLS, CDR2 YYNGEE. The CDR3 covers 15 residues. Germline trimming cut 3 bases from V and 4 bases from J; bases unmatched to any gene: 4. The TCR comes from a girl aged 2-10 years in good health and CMV-seronegative. Specimen: PBMCs. The chain carries TRBV9 and TRBJ2-1; TRBD2 matches at 10 bases. DNA for the CDR3: TGTGCCAGCAGCGAAGCGGGGGGGTTTTACAATGAGCAGTTCTTC. Its translation is CASSEAGGFYNEQFF.